Below are 17 T cell receptor beta chains sequenced from a single sample in a study of blood T cell repertoires in COVID-19. Generated by immunoSEQ multiplex PCR, the TCRdb table keeps only in-frame clones and is missing some. This table has 280,000 or so clones, under 90% appearing once. Sequencing was performed on peripheral blood. These receptor sequences come from a woman between 45 and 60 years old who had recovered from COVID-19.

This chain links TRBV7-9 with TRBJ1-1; 8 bases agree with TRBD1. Germline trimming cut 5 bases from V and 5 bases from J; bases unmatched to any gene: 7. The CDR3 spans 14 residues. CDR1 is SEHNR, CDR2 FQNEAQ, per germline (reference sequence). The CDR3 bases are TGTGCCAGCAGCCCGCAGGGGGCAGGGACTGAAGCTTTCTTT. Translating it yields CASSPQGAGTEAFF.

The chain combines TRBV30 with TRBJ1-6; TRBD1 aligns across 8 bases. Germline CDR1 GTSNPN, CDR2 SVGIG (reference sequence). V shed 5 bases, J shed 0 bases, and the junction held 3 bases outside the gene matches. The CDR3 has 15 amino acids. The CDR3 sequence: CAWSGQVSYNSPLHF. In DNA, the CDR3 is TGTGCCTGGTCGGGACAGGTCTCCTATAATTCACCCCTCCACTTT.

This rearrangement joins TRBV28 to TRBJ1-2, with 10 positions matching TRBD1. The CDR3 contains 14 residues. V was clipped by 4 bases and J by 8 bases; unmatched bases: 7. CDR1 is MDHEN, CDR2 SYDVKM, per germline. The CDR3 region is CASSSGTGVRGYTF. The CDR3 coding sequence is TGTGCCAGCAGTTCCGGGACAGGGGTGCGGGGCTACACCTTC.

V is TRBV2 and J is TRBJ2-7; D remains unclear. V was trimmed by 4 bases and J by 2 bases, leaving 12 bases between them. Per germline, CDR1 SNHLY and CDR2 FYNNEI. The CDR3 runs 14 residues. As DNA, the CDR3 is TGTGCCAGCAGTGGGAGCGAGGCGACCTACGAGCAGTACTTC. Residues: CASSGSEATYEQYF.

This clone was observed once. The chain carries TRBV28 and TRBJ1-2, with TRBD1 matching over 9 bases. This CDR3 comprises 14 residues. Losses at the gene ends were 4 bases for V and 9 bases for J; bases not matched to a gene: 9. Germline V lookup: CDR1 MDHEN, CDR2 SYDVKM. The CDR3 here is CASSWGQGEGSYTF. Written as DNA, the CDR3 is TGTGCCAGCAGTTGGGGACAGGGCGAAGGTAGCTACACCTTC.

The V gene is TRBV7-9, the J gene TRBJ1-1; TRBD1 might be the D (6 bases). This CDR3 contains 13 residues. The V end lost 6 bases, the J end lost 1 base, and 9 bases lay between the germline ends. Per the germline V gene, CDR1 is SEHNR and CDR2 is FQNEAQ (reference sequence). The CDR3 DNA sequence: TGTGCCAGCAGACAGGGCCCGAACACTGAAGCTTTCTTT. It is translated as CASRQGPNTEAFF. Variable domain in full (rest from reference TRBV7-9 and TRBJ1-1): DTGVSQNPRHKITKRGQNVTFRCDPISEHNRLYWYRQTLGQGPEFLTYFQNEAQLEKSRLLSDRFSAERPKGSFSTLEIQRTEQGDSAMYLCASRQGPNTEAFFGQGTRLTVV.

V is TRBV14 and J is TRBJ1-2; TRBD1 matches 7 bases. CDR3 length equals 14 residues. Losses at the gene ends were 0 bases for V and 4 bases for J; bases not matched to a gene: 2. From germline, CDR1 is SGHDN and CDR2 FVKESK. The CDR3 sequence: CASSQETGVYGYTF. DNA for the CDR3: TGTGCCAGCAGCCAAGAAACAGGGGTCTATGGCTACACCTTC. The variable domain in full, completed from reference TRBV14 and TRBJ1-2, reads EAGVTQFPSHSVIEKGQTVTLRCDPISGHDNLYWYRRVMGKEIKFLLHFVKESKQDESGMPNNRFLAERTGGTYSTLKVQPAELEDSGVYFCASSQETGVYGYTFGSGTRLTVV.

In DNA form, the CDR3 reads TGCGCCAGCAGCTTACTCCCCAGCCGGGGGACCGGGGAGCTGTTTTTT. Its translation: CASSLLPSRGTGELFF. This chain joins TRBV5-1 and TRBJ2-2, with TRBD2 as a possible D gene (6 bases). Trimming cost V 2 bases and J 5 bases, with 16 bases left between them. The CDR3 totals 16 residues. Germline V gene data show CDR1 as SGHRS and CDR2 as YFSETQ.

This clone has just one count. The chain links TRBV7-9 to TRBJ2-7; tentatively, D is TRBD2 (5 bases). V shed 5 bases and J shed 0 bases, with 11 bases lying between them. The germline gives CDR1 SEHNR, CDR2 FQNEAQ (reference sequence). The CDR3 has 14 amino acids. In DNA form, the CDR3 reads TGTGCCAGCAGCGCCTCGGGGAACTCCTACGAGCAGTACTTC. It translates to CASSASGNSYEQYF.

CDR3 loop: CASSPFTGSNYGYTF. CDR3 DNA sequence: TGTGCCAGCTCACCATTTACTGGGAGTAACTATGGCTACACCTTC. The chain joins TRBV18 to TRBJ1-2; D remains ambiguous. Germline V CDR1 and CDR2: KGHSH, LQKENI. Trimming shortened V by 2 bases and J by 1 base, and 11 bases separated the two germline ends. The CDR3 runs to 15 residues.

The chain recombines TRBV5-1 with TRBJ2-1; 13 bases map to TRBD2. The CDR3 spans 15 residues. J lost 9 bases, V lost 2 bases, and 5 bases had no gene match. From germline, CDR1 is SGHRS and CDR2 YFSETQ. CDR3 in DNA: TGCGCCAGCAGCTTACTAGCGGGGGGGGACACTGAGCAGTTCTTC. This sequence encodes CASSLLAGGDTEQFF. Complete variable domain (other parts from reference TRBV5-1 and TRBJ2-1): KAGVTQTPRYLIKTRGQQVTLSCSPISGHRSVSWYQQTPGQGLQFLFEYFSETQRNKGNFPGRFSGRQFSNSRSEMNVSTLELGDSALYLCASSLLAGGDTEQFFGPGTRLTVL.

The chain links TRBV11-3 to TRBJ2-5, with a weak D call TRBD2 (6 bases). The CDR3 has 16 amino acids. Germline V gene lookup returns CDR1 SGHNT and CDR2 YENEEA. The V gene lost 0 bases and the J gene lost 3 bases, with 14 bases spanning the gap. This CDR3 is CASSLEFNAGKETQYF. The CDR3 coding sequence is TGTGCCAGCAGCTTAGAATTTAATGCGGGGAAAGAGACCCAGTACTTC.

The chain combines TRBV24-1 with TRBJ2-7; 8 bases line up with TRBD1. The CDR3 contains 12 residues. The germline V gene encodes CDR1 KGHDR and CDR2 SFDVKD. V dropped 5 bases and J dropped 8; count of bases not matched to a gene: 4. This CDR3 reads CATSVAGGQQYF. CDR3 coding DNA: TGTGCCACCAGTGTGGCAGGGGGCCAGCAGTACTTC.

V usage is TRBV5-6 and J usage is TRBJ1-5, with TRBD1 matching 8 bases. V was pared by 1 base and J by 0 bases, with 9 bases of the junction left unmatched. CDR1 is SGHDT, CDR2 YYEEEE, per germline. This CDR3 comprises 18 residues. The CDR3 sequence: CASSLTGGTGYSNQPQHF. The DNA of the CDR3 is TGTGCCAGCAGCTTGACCGGGGGGACAGGCTATAGCAATCAGCCCCAGCATTTT.

The gene calls are TRBV19 and TRBJ2-5; 7 positions match TRBD1. From germline, CDR1 is LNHDA and CDR2 SQIVND (reference sequence). The CDR3 contains 16 residues. J was trimmed by 5 bases and V by 5 bases; bases with no gene match: 14. CDR3: CASSPAGTVTGETQYF. The CDR3 nucleotides are TGTGCCAGTAGTCCAGCCGGGACAGTCACGGGGGAGACCCAGTACTTC.

The chain has TRBV27 and TRBJ1-5, with D possibly being TRBD1 (6 bases). The germline V gene encodes CDR1 MNHEY and CDR2 SMNVEV (reference sequence). V lost 5 bases and J lost 0, with 11 bases in between. CDR3 size: 15 residues. CDR3 DNA sequence: TGTGCCAGCAGTACACAGGGTTATAGCAATCAGCCCCAGCATTTT. Its translation: CASSTQGYSNQPQHF.

This clone was seen repeatedly, ten times or more. The chain is built from TRBV4-2 and TRBJ2-1; D may be TRBD2 (5 bases). CDR3 length: 17 residues. Germline CDR1 reads LGHNA; CDR2 reads YNFKEQ. Trimming cost V 0 bases and J 11 bases, with 23 bases left between them. CDR3 sequence: CASSQDFPPRGRDKQFF. CDR3 nucleotide sequence: TGTGCCAGCAGCCAAGATTTCCCCCCAAGAGGACGGGATAAGCAGTTCTTC.